The entry below gives a single T cell receptor (beta chain) sequence along with its context. These data are taken from a study of breast tumors, draining lymph nodes, adjacent tissues. Each CDR3 protein gets one entry after TCRdb re-called the multiplex PCR reads with MiXCR. The data show 12,000 or so distinct CDR3 sequences, 50% to 60% seen once. V shed 4 bases and J 7 bases; nucleotides not matched to a gene: 4. Per germline, CDR1 LNHDA and CDR2 SQIVND (reference sequence). This CDR3 is built from 14 residues. Material for sequencing was breast tumor tissue. The sequence derives from a female donor with breast cancer. Some clones in this sample may be carry-over from other donors' samples. The chain recombines TRBV19 with TRBJ1-6; 7 bases align to TRBD1. CDR3 protein: CASSTGTANSPLHF. CDR3 nucleotide sequence: TGTGCCAGTAGTACCGGGACAGCCAATTCACCCCTCCACTTT.